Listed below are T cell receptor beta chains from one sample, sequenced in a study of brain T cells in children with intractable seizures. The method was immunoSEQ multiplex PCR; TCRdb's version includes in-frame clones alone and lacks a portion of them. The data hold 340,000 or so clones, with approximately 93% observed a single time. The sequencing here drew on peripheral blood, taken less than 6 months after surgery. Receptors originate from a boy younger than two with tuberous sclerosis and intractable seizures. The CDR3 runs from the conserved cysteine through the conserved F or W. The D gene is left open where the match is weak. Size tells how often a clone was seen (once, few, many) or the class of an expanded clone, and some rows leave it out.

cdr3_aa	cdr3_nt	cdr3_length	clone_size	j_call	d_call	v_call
CASGLYRAGGDNEQFF	TGTGCTAGTGGTTTGTATCGAGCGGGAGGGGACAATGAGCAGTTCTTC	16	NA	TRBJ2-1	TRBD2	TRBV12-5
CASSDSAGYGYTF	TGTGCCAGCAGTGACTCGGCTGGCTATGGCTACACCTTC	13	NA	TRBJ1-2	NA	TRBV6-4
CSASPSSGVGDTQYF	TGCAGTGCTAGTCCGTCTAGCGGGGTCGGAGATACGCAGTATTTT	15	NA	TRBJ2-3	TRBD2	TRBV20-1
CATSRDLDRRYGYTF	TGTGCCACCAGCAGAGATCTGGACAGGAGATATGGCTACACCTTC	15	once	TRBJ1-2	TRBD1	TRBV15
CASSSDRGLREQFF	TGTGCCAGCAGTTCGGACAGGGGGCTAAGGGAGCAGTTCTTC	14	NA	TRBJ2-1	TRBD1	TRBV28
CASSLASGSYEQYF	TGTGCCAGCAGCTTAGCGTCAGGATCCTACGAGCAGTACTTC	14	NA	TRBJ2-7	NA	TRBV7-9
CATSSQGNEQFF	TGTGCCACCAGCAGTCAGGGGAATGAGCAGTTCTTC	12	NA	TRBJ2-1	NA	TRBV15
CASSHLGRHKNIQYF	TGTGCCAGCAGCCACCTGGGCAGACACAAAAACATTCAGTACTTC	15	NA	TRBJ2-4	NA	TRBV14
CASSPGLAGGLAKNIQYF	TGTGCCAGCTCACCCGGACTAGCGGGGGGGTTAGCCAAAAACATTCAGTACTTC	18	NA	TRBJ2-4	TRBD2	TRBV18
CASSLDQRFTASSYEQYF	TGTGCCAGCAGCTTAGATCAAAGATTTACGGCTAGCTCCTACGAGCAGTACTTC	18	NA	TRBJ2-7	NA	TRBV11-3
CSATIIYEQYF	TGCAGTGCTACCATAATCTACGAGCAGTACTTC	11	few	TRBJ2-7	NA	TRBV20-1
CASSSRDRGDHQPQHF	TGTGCCAGCAGTTCCCGGGACAGGGGTGATCATCAGCCCCAGCATTTT	16	few	TRBJ1-5	TRBD1	TRBV25-1
CASSPTGHTEAFF	TGTGCCAGCAGCCCAACAGGGCACACTGAAGCTTTCTTT	13	NA	TRBJ1-1	NA	TRBV9
CATSRREGGELFF	TGTGCCACCAGCAGAAGGGAGGGCGGGGAGCTGTTTTTT	13	NA	TRBJ2-2	TRBD2	TRBV15
CASSPRIRTEAFF	TGTGCCAGCTCACCCCGGATTCGGACTGAAGCTTTCTTT	13	NA	TRBJ1-1	NA	TRBV18
CSVAVVAGDGELFF	TGCAGCGTTGCGGTAGTAGCAGGGGACGGGGAGCTGTTTTTT	14	NA	TRBJ2-2	NA	TRBV29-1
CSAGFFQGEPF	TGCAGTGCGGGCTTCTTCCAGGGGGAACCCTTC	11	NA	TRBJ1-2	TRBD1	TRBV20-1
CASSPDRVSGNTEAFF	TGTGCCAGCAGCCCCGACAGGGTTTCAGGTAACACTGAAGCTTTCTTT	16	NA	TRBJ1-1	TRBD1	TRBV3-1/TRBV3-2
CASSYSSGGETQYF	TGTGCCAGCAGTTACTCGTCTGGGGGGGAGACCCAGTACTTC	14	NA	TRBJ2-5	NA	TRBV6-6
CASSDYGYTF	TGTGCCAGCTCGGACTATGGCTACACCTTC	10	once	TRBJ1-2	NA	TRBV28